This T cell receptor (beta chain) appears in the sequencing data of a study of OX40 agonist ivuxolimab in advanced cancers. In terms of the full investigation: Ivuxolimab, which targeted the costimulatory receptor OX40 (CD134), was an agonistic, fully human IgG2 monoclonal antibody. Intravenous ivuxolimab was administered to patients every 2 weeks at six dose levels: 0.01, 0.1, 0.3, 1.5, 3 and 10 mg/kg. Of the roughly 51 patients in dose escalation, 19 had hepatocellular carcinoma, around 15 had melanoma, 9 had renal cell carcinoma and 9 had head and neck cancer. In the dose-escalation cohort, more than 80% of patients were male, and the mean age was roughly 56 years with a range of about 20 to 80. Patients were allowed to have had prior anti-PD-1, anti-PD-L1 or anti-CTLA-4 therapy, and around 41% of the dose-escalation patients had previously received checkpoint inhibitors. Partial responses occurred in three dose-escalation patients: two with cutaneous melanoma and one with hepatocellular carcinoma. The point of sequencing TCRbeta in the periphery was to test whether ivuxolimab changed TCR sequence diversity and drove clonal T-cell expansion. The monotherapy dose-escalation portion (N ≈ 56 patients) of the phase I ivuxolimab trial is reported in the paper.

CDR3 length: 14 amino acids, cysteine to phenylalanine. The entry retains the CDR3 DNA only, 42 bases that are in frame from base 1. CDR1 and CDR2 are read off the germline V gene as MGHRA and YSYEKL. A distance of 9 bases separates the germline ends of V and J, which lose 0 bases and 3 bases respectively. Patients with autoimmune disease history or receiving systemic immunosuppression were excluded from the trial. Peripheral blood for TCR sequencing was collected from all dose cohorts at baseline, on cycle 4 day 1, and on cycle 7 day 1. The samples were taken from a phase I, first-in-human, multicenter, open-label dose-escalation trial of ivuxolimab. Adults with locally advanced or metastatic head and neck squamous cell, hepatocellular, melanoma or renal cell carcinoma were enrolled in the trial. Before TCR sequencing, CD4+ T cells and CD8+ T cells were sorted from peripheral blood as separate populations.

For sequencing of the TCRbeta CDR3 region, genomic DNA was extracted from the sorted cells. TCRbeta CDR3 regions were sequenced using the immunoSEQ Assay. Drawn from immuneACCESS, this table holds only the in-frame rearrangements with V and J called that TCRdb kept. Clones are partly lost; checked studies trace under half to an unresolved V gene and leave the rest unexplained. Recorded for this sample are 55,000 to 70,000 clones; about 90% of them occurred a single time. The ten largest make up approximately 1.3% of the sample. Note on this clone: It lacks a known antigen. Base qualities are not at hand, and no much larger clone is one base apart.

What the research found in general, with its limitations: In the 0.1-3.0 mg/kg groups, partial responders were among the patients with the lowest normalized peripheral clonal expansion, particularly in CD8+ T cells. On average, CD8+ T cells showed more expanded clones than CD4+ T cells after ivuxolimab. At doses from 0.1 to 3.0 mg/kg, clonal expansion was seen in both CD4+ and CD8+ blood T cells between baseline and week 6. Low levels of normalized T-cell clonal expansion were also seen in some patients who did not respond. The antigen specificity of the clonally expanded peripheral T cells was not determined.

The sequence is built from TRBV4-1 and TRBJ2-7; 6 matching bases give a weak D call of TRBD1. Specimen: CD4+ or CD8+ T cells sorted from blood, collected in a trial of the OX40 agonist ivuxolimab. This receptor was taken from an adult with an advanced solid tumor such as melanoma, head and neck, liver or kidney cancer. The encoded CDR3 is CASSQDNRDYEQYF. The DNA is as follows: TGCGCCAGCAGCCAAGATAACAGGGACTACGAGCAGTACTTC.